The 28 T cell receptor beta chains below all came from one sample that was sequenced in a study of T cells in Graves' hyperthyroidism and ophthalmopathy. Authors of the study amplified TCR beta CDR3 regions from RNA transcripts. TCR CDR3 underwent first-round RT-PCR with the HTBI primer set. TCRdb fed the multiplex PCR reads into MiXCR, producing one record per CDR3 protein. The data contain some 550,000 distinct CDR3 sequences, less than 25% of them singletons. Material for sequencing was blood. Source of these receptors: a man younger than 30 with Graves' hyperthyroidism.

This clonotype was detected ten times or more. The chain employs TRBV29-1 and TRBJ2-7; D uncertain. The CDR3 is made up of 11 amino acids. The V end was cut by 3 bases, the J end by 4 bases, with 7 bases between. Germline values: CDR1 SQVTM, CDR2 ANQGSEA. The CDR3 sequence is CSVDSGYEQYF. Written as DNA, the CDR3 is TGCAGCGTTGATTCAGGATACGAGCAGTACTTC.

The V and J genes are TRBV29-1 and TRBJ2-7; D remains ambiguous. V was trimmed by 1 base and J by 3 bases, leaving 10 bases between them. The V gene's germline CDR1 is SQVTM and CDR2 ANQGSEA. This CDR3 is built from 13 residues. CDR3 DNA sequence: TGCAGCGTTGAAGGGGCCCACGGCTACGAGCAGTACTTC. Its translation: CSVEGAHGYEQYF.

The CDR3 loop is CSVGGTPNTEAFF. DNA of the CDR3: TGCAGCGTTGGGGGGACTCCGAACACTGAAGCTTTCTTT. V and J are TRBV29-1 and TRBJ1-1; D possibly corresponds to TRBD1 (5 bases). The CDR3 runs 13 residues. V lost 4 bases to trimming and J lost 1 base, with 10 bases between them. The germline V gene has CDR1 SQVTM and CDR2 ANQGSEA.

This clonotype was counted at least ten times. This chain connects TRBV2 to TRBJ2-2; unclear D gene. Trimming removed 7 bases from V and 1 base from J, with 10 bases in between. The V gene's germline CDR1 is SNHLY and CDR2 FYNNEI. This CDR3 spans 14 amino acids. CDR3 loop: CASTFLRNTGELFF. DNA for the CDR3: TGTGCCAGCACCTTCCTAAGGAACACCGGGGAGCTGTTTTTT.

The table lists this clonotype with a count of one. DNA for the CDR3: TGCGCCAGCACCCAACAGGGATTCACTGAAGCTTTCTTT. Protein product: CASTQQGFTEAFF. The genes are TRBV5-1 and TRBJ1-1; perhaps TRBD1 as D (6 bases). Germline V gives CDR1 SGHRS, CDR2 YFSETQ. The CDR3 covers 13 residues. V was clipped by 6 bases and J by 4 bases, with 13 bases between them.

This clonotype was found many times. V is TRBV27 and J is TRBJ1-2; the match to TRBD1 covers 9 bases. The CDR3 is 14 amino acids. The V segment lost 4 bases and the J segment 6 bases; nucleotides outside the gene matches: 6. Germline loops: CDR1 MNHEY, CDR2 SMNVEV (reference sequence). The CDR3 coding sequence is TGTGCCAGCAGTTCGGACAGGGGATGGGATGGCTACACCTTC. It specifies CASSSDRGWDGYTF.

Concerning this clonotype: This may stem from a read error, because a much larger clone lies one nucleotide away. As the CDR3 is not closed by the conserved phenylalanine or tryptophan, this likely results from a read error. The chain couples TRBV11-1 to TRBJ2-2; TRBD1 might be the D (5 bases). The CDR3 runs 14 residues. Germline V gene lookup returns CDR1 SGHAT and CDR2 FQDESV (reference sequence). Deletions cut 6 bases from V and 1 base from J, with 9 bases between. CDR3 sequence: CASRPTGNTGELFL. In DNA, the CDR3 is TGTGCCAGCAGGCCTACAGGGAACACCGGGGAGCTGTTTTTG.

A word on this clonotype: With a much larger clone just one base away, this may be a read error. Since no conserved phenylalanine or tryptophan closes the CDR3, a read error is the likely cause. The chain recombines TRBV24-1 with TRBJ1-5, with D unclear. V was clipped by 3 bases and J by 0 bases, with 11 bases between them. The CDR3 loop spans 16 amino acids. Per the germline V gene, CDR1 is KGHDR and CDR2 is SFDVKD. The CDR3 protein is CATSDSRGYSNQPQHY. The CDR3 DNA sequence: TGTGCCACCAGTGATAGTCGGGGATATAGCAATCAGCCCCAGCATTAT.

The sample holds a few counts of this clonotype. The CDR3 here is CASSFRGVSNQPQHF. The CDR3, as DNA: TGTGCCAGCAGCTTCCGGGGCGTTAGCAATCAGCCCCAGCATTTT. The V gene is TRBV5-6, the J gene TRBJ1-5, with a possible D match to TRBD1 (5 bases). V shed 2 bases and J shed 0 bases, with 9 bases lying between them. Per germline, CDR1 SGHDT and CDR2 YYEEEE. The CDR3 sequence is 15 residues long.

This clonotype has a handful of counts. This rearrangement joins TRBV12-5 to TRBJ2-2; 10 bases fit TRBD2. Unmatched junction bases numbered 5, after V lost 4 bases and J lost 0 bases. Per germline, CDR1 LGHNT and CDR2 FRNRAP. The CDR3 length is 17 residues. The CDR3 bases are TGTGCTAGTGGTTCCAGAGCGGGGGGGACGAACACCGGGGAGCTGTTTTTT. This gives the protein CASGSRAGGTNTGELFF.

This clonotype was observed many times. V is TRBV20-1 and J is TRBJ2-7; D is possibly TRBD2 (5 bases). The CDR3 totals 12 residues. The V gene's germline CDR1 is DFQATT and CDR2 SNEGSKA (reference sequence). With 6 bases removed from V and 3 bases from J, the gap between germline ends came to 12 bases. This chain's CDR3 is CSAQGSVYEQYF. As DNA, the CDR3 is TGCAGTGCGCAAGGGAGCGTCTACGAGCAGTACTTC.

This clonotype was counted many times. V gene TRBV12-3 or TRBV12-4 combines with J gene TRBJ1-2; a possible D gene is TRBD1 (5 bases). The CDR3 is made up of 13 amino acids. Trimming pared 3 bases from V and 6 bases from J, leaving 11 bases between. The CDR3 here is CASSFPGANGYTF. The CDR3 DNA is TGTGCCAGCAGTTTCCCCGGGGCAAATGGCTACACCTTC.

This clonotype was seen ten or more times. J is TRBJ2-5 and V is TRBV29-1, with 11 bases fitting TRBD2. CDR3 length: 14 residues. The germline CDR1 and CDR2 sequences are SQVTM and ANQGSEA. With V trimmed by 5 bases and J by 3 bases, 5 bases remained unmatched. The CDR3: CSVWVGLAEETQYF. CDR3 nucleotide sequence: TGCAGCGTTTGGGTGGGACTAGCGGAAGAGACCCAGTACTTC.

This clonotype has ten or more counts. V usage is TRBV29-1 and J usage is TRBJ1-1; D remains unclear. V was shortened by 0 bases and J by 6 bases, with 20 bases between the two germline ends. Germline V gives CDR1 SQVTM, CDR2 ANQGSEA. This CDR3 is built from 16 residues. CDR3: CSVEDLEDSSSSEAFF. CDR3 in DNA: TGCAGCGTTGAAGATCTCGAGGACTCCTCGAGTTCTGAAGCTTTCTTT.

The CDR3 region has the DNA TGTGCCAGCAGCCTTAGGAGGCGAGAGACCCAGTACTTC. Protein sequence: CASSLRRRETQYF. V usage is TRBV3-1 and J usage is TRBJ2-5, with D possibly TRBD2 on 5 matching bases. Trimming left V 4 bases short and J 4 bases short, with 10 bases between. CDR1 is LGHDT and CDR2 is YNNKEL in the germline V gene (reference sequence). CDR3 length equals 13 residues.

This chain uses TRBV28 with TRBJ2-7, with D perhaps given as TRBD1 or TRBD2 (6 bases each). The germline CDR1 and CDR2 sequences are MDHEN and SYDVKM. Deletions cut 5 bases from V and 4 bases from J, with 18 bases between. This CDR3 is built from 15 residues. The CDR3 here is CASSPRGLGSYEQYF. For the CDR3, the DNA is TGTGCCAGCAGTCCCCGGGGGCTGGGGTCTTACGAGCAGTACTTC.

V usage is TRBV20-1 and J usage is TRBJ1-5, with unresolved D. Germline-derived CDR1 and CDR2 are DFQATT and SNEGSKA (reference sequence). The CDR3 runs to 13 residues. V was shortened by 4 bases and J by 4 bases, with 11 bases between the two germline ends. CDR3 amino acids: CSATDSGNQPQHF. DNA for the CDR3: TGCAGTGCTACGGACTCTGGTAATCAGCCCCAGCATTTT.

This clonotype was counted many times. The CDR3 DNA follows: TGTGCCAGCAGCCAGGGACATCGGGCCCAGCATTTT. It translates to CASSQGHRAQHF. The rearrangement joins TRBV12-3 or TRBV12-4 to TRBJ1-5; possibly TRBD1 for D (6 bases). V lost 6 bases and J 11 bases, leaving 14 bases between the germline ends. The CDR3 has 12 residues.

This clonotype was detected many times. The chain combines TRBV7-2 with TRBJ2-3; 11 nucleotides match TRBD2. V shed 7 bases, J shed 4 bases, and the junction held 4 bases outside the gene matches. The germline V gene encodes CDR1 SGHTA and CDR2 FQGNSA. The CDR3 contains 14 residues. CDR3 coding DNA: TGTGCCAGCACAATAGCGGGGGGGCCAGATACGCAGTATTTT. Protein: CASTIAGGPDTQYF.

This clonotype was found many times. The V and J genes are TRBV12-3 or TRBV12-4 and TRBJ1-2; D unclear. Trimming stripped 6 bases from V and 8 bases from J, with 13 bases between. The CDR3 extends over 12 amino acids. For the CDR3, the DNA is TGTGCCAGCAGCCCGAACGCGGAGGGCTACACCTTC. Its protein product is CASSPNAEGYTF.

The chain joins TRBV9 to TRBJ2-7, with 9 bases fitting TRBD1. The CDR3 is 14 amino acids. Germline CDR1 reads SGDLS; CDR2 reads YYNGEE. Trimming removed 0 bases from V and 9 bases from J; junction bases left unmatched: 7. CDR3 coding DNA: TGTGCCAGCAGCGTAGAGGGACAGGGACAGGTGCAGTACTTC. This gives the protein CASSVEGQGQVQYF.

In its sample, this clonotype was seen once. It may be a read error: a sequence one base away is much more abundant. This rearrangement joins TRBV24-1 to TRBJ1-2; a weak D match, TRBD1 (6 bases). Germline-derived CDR1 and CDR2 are KGHDR and SFDVKD. The V gene lost 4 bases and the J gene lost 2 bases, with 16 bases spanning the gap. The CDR3 is made up of 16 amino acids. CDR3 region: CATSDLLAGANYGYTF. In DNA form, the CDR3 reads TGTGCCACCAGTGACCTCCTGGCGGGGGCGAACTATGGCTACACCTTC.

Points on this clonotype: This may be a read error: a much more frequent sequence differs by one nucleotide. The chain carries TRBV6-1 and TRBJ1-1; no definite D call. The length of the CDR3 is 11 residues. Germline CDR1 MNHNS, CDR2 SASEGT. Trimming took 10 bases from V and 7 from J, leaving 13 bases between them. The CDR3 region has the DNA TGTGCCACCTGGGGTAGCAATGAAGCTTTCTTT. This encodes CATWGSNEAFF.

The DNA of the CDR3 is TGTGCCTGGAGTGTACGAGGGGTTGACCACGAGCAGTACTTC. This translates into CAWSVRGVDHEQYF. The rearrangement links TRBV30 to TRBJ2-7; either TRBD1 or TRBD2 may supply D (5 bases each). Germline V gene sequence: CDR1 GTSNPN, CDR2 SVGIG (reference sequence). V gave up 0 bases and J gave up 5 bases, with 14 bases separating them. The CDR3 runs 14 residues.

This clonotype has a count of ten or more. The chain couples TRBV10-3 to TRBJ2-5; either TRBD1 or TRBD2 may supply D (5 bases each). CDR1 and CDR2 (germline): ENHRY, SYGVKD. The CDR3 extends over 16 amino acids. V was pared by 0 bases and J by 5 bases, with 16 bases between. The DNA of the CDR3 is TGTGCCATCAGTGAGTCGACGGGACCCTGGTGGGAGACCCAGTACTTC. Its translation: CAISESTGPWWETQYF.

In this sample, this clonotype turned up many times. J is TRBJ2-5 and V is TRBV11-2; D is perhaps TRBD1 (5 bases). Germline CDR1 is SGHAT and CDR2 is FQNNGV. V lost 5 bases and J lost 1, with 14 bases in between. The CDR3 has 15 residues. Here the CDR3 reads CASSDRIRGQETQYF. CDR3 sequence (DNA): TGTGCCAGCAGCGATCGGATTAGGGGCCAAGAGACCCAGTACTTC.

This clonotype was observed many times. This chain joins TRBV12-5 and TRBJ2-7; D uncertain. The ends were cut back, 0 bases at V and 4 bases at J, with 13 bases in the middle. The CDR3 length is 15 residues. Germline V CDR1 and CDR2: LGHNT, FRNRAP. CDR3: CASGLVLVVQYEQYF. DNA for the CDR3: TGTGCTAGTGGTTTGGTATTGGTCGTACAGTACGAGCAGTACTTC.

Ten or more counts support this clonotype. This chain uses TRBV7-2 with TRBJ2-7; 8 bases line up with TRBD2. The CDR3 contains 15 residues. CDR1 SGHTA and CDR2 FQGNSA come from the germline V gene. J gave up 2 bases and V 2 bases, and 5 bases lay outside the gene matches. The chain's CDR3 is CASSLHRGGTYEQYF. CDR3 DNA sequence: TGTGCCAGCAGCTTACACCGGGGGGGAACCTACGAGCAGTACTTC.